The source of this T cell receptor (beta chain) is a study of blood T cell repertoires in COVID-19. Looking at the study overall: Samples representing acute and convalescent COVID-19 were sourced from the United States, Italy and Spain. The cDNA or gDNA used as material had been derived from T cells, B-cell-depleted T cells, or PBMCs.

V lost 0 bases to trimming and J lost 6 bases, with 11 bases between them. Germline V gene data show CDR1 as LGHNA and CDR2 as YNFKEQ. The CDR3 contains 14 residues. Authors' methods: Researchers report that nucleated cell counts were estimated from reference gene primer amplification. This table comes from immunoSEQ multiplex PCR, and its TCRdb copy is limited to in-frame clones, with some not included. Clone size and V and J calls were adopted from that table, with D and trimming inferred from the DNA. The sample gives fewer than 250,000 clones, approximately 86% of which show up once; 1.1% is in the top ten.

This chain uses TRBV4-2 with TRBJ1-2; D is ambiguous. The sequence derives from a man between 25 and 39 years old with acute or convalescent COVID-19. The sample taken for sequencing was peripheral blood. CDR3 sequence: CASSQDSGFDGYTF. The CDR3 nucleotides read TGTGCCAGCAGCCAAGATTCGGGTTTCGATGGCTACACCTTC.